What follows describes a single TCR beta chain. The table came from immunoSEQ multiplex PCR; TCRdb's copy has only in-frame clones and leaves some out. The table includes under 300,000 clones, around 87% detected once. This sample stems from a study of blood T cell repertoires in COVID-19. Study overall: The samples span acute and convalescent COVID-19 from the United States, Italy and Spain.

Recovered status in Cohort 3 required two negative PCRs, clearance, or symptom resolution. V lost 8 bases and J lost 6; bases outside the gene matches: 14. This CDR3 region has 15 residues. Germline assignment: CDR1 LNHNV and CDR2 YYDKDF (reference sequence). This sequence originates from a woman aged 50 to 65 who had recovered from COVID-19. The rearrangement joins TRBV15 to TRBJ2-7, with 9 positions matching TRBD2. Sequenced sample: PBMCs or T cells enriched from blood (not recorded which). The CDR3 is CATASNPGTSLEQYF. In nucleotides, the CDR3 is TGTGCCACCGCATCAAACCCTGGGACTAGCCTCGAGCAGTACTTC.